The clone carrying this T cell receptor beta chain has just a few counts. The sample comes from a study of shared clonotypes between healthy human individuals. Study background: Per donor, three plates held CD4 naive cells, three held CD4 memory, two held CD8 naive and one held CD8 memory.

The CDR3 runs 15 residues. V lost 3 bases, J lost 2 bases, and 6 bases stayed unmatched. Germline V gene lookup returns CDR1 MNHNS and CDR2 SASEGT. Only in-frame clones appear in the TCRdb table, and some are missing; sequencing was by immunoSEQ multiplex PCR. The sample yields fewer than 1.4 million clones, about four fifths seen once. The sequence derives from a man aged 18 to 30 in good health. Some clones in this sample may be carry-over from other donors' samples. The sample consisted of memory CD4+ T cells from PBMCs. The subset: CD45RA-negative fraction. The V and J genes are TRBV6-1 and TRBJ1-1, with 7 bases aligning to TRBD1. The CDR3 DNA reads TGTGCCAGCAGTGACGGGGACAGTTATAACACTGAAGCTTTCTTT. Translating gives CASSDGDSYNTEAFF.